Below are 20 T cell receptor beta chains sequenced from a single sample in a study of spatial heterogeneity in lung cancer (dated by TCRdb to the late 2010s). The paper's findings and limits, for the study overall: The tumor nonsynonymous mutation count correlated with the number of expanded intratumoral alpha and beta TCRs.

The time point label, as the study defines it: sample taken at primary tumor resection. The library was built by means of 5' RACE. The sample was run on a NextSeq 500. TCRdb trimmed public reads at Q25 via fastp, called clones via MiXCR and kept in-frame beta chains. Rows with a matching CDR3 protein are joined into one entry that keeps the most common DNA and genes. The sample table contains over 8,500 distinct CDR3 sequences; only one count was recorded for approximately 11% of them. The ten largest clones represent approximately 42% of the sample. The antigens these receptors bind are not known. Sequencing used lung tumor tissue, obtained at surgery. The receptor set was obtained from a male donor with early-stage non-small cell lung cancer.

This clonotype was seen more than once but under ten times. J is TRBJ1-2 and V is TRBV4-2; tentative D call: TRBD1 (6 bases). The CDR3 totals 17 residues. Germline values: CDR1 LGHNA, CDR2 YNFKEQ. V lost 4 bases and J lost 4, with 22 bases in between. The CDR3, as DNA: TGTGCCAGCAGCCTAGCATGGGATACAGGGCTTGGCTATGGCTACACCTTC. Its translation is CASSLAWDTGLGYGYTF.

By proportion, this clonotype is medium-sized (0.01 to 0.1%). This rearrangement joins TRBV27 to TRBJ1-5; D may be TRBD1 (6 bases). Trimming cost V 5 bases and J 5 bases, with 10 bases left between them. CDR1 and CDR2 (germline): MNHEY, SMNVEV (reference sequence). The CDR3 contains 13 residues. The CDR3 nucleotides read TGTGCCAGCAGTGACAGGCGGGATCAGCCCCAGCATTTT. The encoded protein is CASSDRRDQPQHF.

This clonotype was counted only a few times. This chain connects TRBV7-2 to TRBJ2-3; 7 bases are shared with TRBD1. The CDR3 loop spans 15 amino acids. From germline, CDR1 is SGHTA and CDR2 FQGNSA. With 5 bases clipped from V and 5 bases from J, the junction kept 10 bases outside the gene matches. Here the CDR3 DNA reads TGTGCCAGCAGCACAGAAGGGGGCTACCGAGATACGCAGTATTTT. It codes for CASSTEGGYRDTQYF.

This clonotype has a count of ten or more. CDR3 in amino acids: CASSQISLAGGYNEQFF. The CDR3 DNA is TGCGCCAGCAGCCAAATTAGTCTAGCGGGGGGATACAATGAGCAGTTCTTC. The gene calls are TRBV4-3 and TRBJ2-1; the match to TRBD2 covers 11 bases. The CDR3 is 17 amino acids. V was clipped by 2 bases and J by 4 bases; unmatched bases: 7. From germline, CDR1 is LGHNA and CDR2 YSLEER.

The sample holds many counts of this clonotype. This rearrangement joins TRBV27 to TRBJ2-3; D unclear. Germline V gene sequence: CDR1 MNHEY, CDR2 SMNVEV (reference sequence). The V end lost 3 bases, the J end lost 4 bases, and 8 bases lay between the germline ends. This CDR3 is 13 amino acids long. The CDR3 nucleotides are TGTGCCAGCAGTTTTTTAGCAGCAGATACGCAGTATTTT. Translating gives CASSFLAADTQYF.

This clonotype was detected a few times. This chain connects TRBV4-2 to TRBJ2-1; D is possibly TRBD1 or TRBD2 (5 bases each). Trimming took off 2 bases at V and 6 bases at J, with 11 bases between the two ends. Germline V gene data show CDR1 as LGHNA and CDR2 as YNFKEQ. This CDR3 contains 14 residues. CDR3 amino acids: CASSQKTRGNEQFF. Written as DNA, the CDR3 is TGTGCCAGCAGCCAAAAAACTAGGGGCAATGAGCAGTTCTTC.

This clonotype is deemed medium-sized. CDR3 region: CASSLELAGNAVSFF. The CDR3 DNA follows: TGTGCCAGCAGCTTAGAACTTGCAGGGAACGCGGTTTCTTTCTTT. This sequence joins TRBV11-2 and TRBJ1-1; perhaps TRBD1 as D (5 bases). The CDR3 loop spans 15 amino acids. Germline V gene lookup returns CDR1 SGHAT and CDR2 FQNNGV. V was pared by 0 bases and J by 12 bases, with 20 bases between.

There are many counts of this clonotype. The CDR3 loop reads CASSFGLTTDTQYF. CDR3 DNA: TGTGCCAGCAGCTTCGGACTTACCACAGATACGCAGTATTTT. The rearrangement links TRBV5-6 to TRBJ2-3, with D perhaps TRBD2 (5 bases). Germline lookup yields CDR1 SGHDT and CDR2 YYEEEE. The CDR3 has 14 amino acids. The germline V and J ends were trimmed by 2 bases and 2 bases, with 9 bases remaining between them.

This clonotype has only a few counts. The gene calls are TRBV5-1 and TRBJ1-1; D is uncertain. The CDR3 is made up of 14 amino acids. CDR1 SGHRS and CDR2 YFSETQ come from the germline V gene. Trimming pared 3 bases from V and 0 bases from J, leaving 9 bases between. The CDR3 nucleotides read TGCGCCAGCAGCTGGGGTCCTATGAACACTGAAGCTTTCTTT. Residues: CASSWGPMNTEAFF. Full variable domain (outside the CDR3, taken from reference TRBV5-1 and TRBJ1-1): KAGVTQTPRYLIKTRGQQVTLSCSPISGHRSVSWYQQTPGQGLQFLFEYFSETQRNKGNFPGRFSGRQFSNSRSEMNVSTLELGDSALYLCASSWGPMNTEAFFGQGTRLTVV.

This clonotype was counted a few times. CDR3 in DNA: TGTGCCAGCAGTTTACCGGACCGTTTTGGAGATACGCAGTATTTT. Translating gives CASSLPDRFGDTQYF. The rearrangement joins TRBV28 to TRBJ2-3; D is unclear. Germline V gives CDR1 MDHEN, CDR2 SYDVKM. There are 15 residues in the CDR3. The germline V and J ends were trimmed by 2 bases and 5 bases, with 14 bases remaining between them.

The chain links TRBV6-2 or TRBV6-3 to TRBJ2-1, with TRBD2 matching 9 bases. The J segment lost 4 bases and the V segment lost 4 bases, leaving 5 bases of the junction unmatched. The CDR3 loop spans 15 amino acids. Germline V gene sequence: CDR1 MNHEY, CDR2 SVGEGT. CDR3 protein: CASSSKGLAYNEQFF. CDR3 nucleotide sequence: TGTGCCAGCAGTTCGAAGGGACTAGCTTACAATGAGCAGTTCTTC.

This clonotype was seen at least ten times. CDR3: CSASLSGQETQYF. The CDR3 DNA follows: TGCAGTGCTAGTCTCTCAGGCCAAGAGACCCAGTACTTC. This sequence joins TRBV20-1 and TRBJ2-5; no reliable D call. V was shortened by 3 bases and J by 1 base, with 9 bases between the two germline ends. Per germline, CDR1 DFQATT and CDR2 SNEGSKA (reference sequence). The CDR3 is 13 residues long.

In its sample, this clonotype was seen a few times. The V call is TRBV5-1, the J call TRBJ1-1; D remains unclear. The CDR3 sequence is 13 residues long. V dropped 2 bases and J dropped 1 base, with 6 bases sitting between them. CDR1 is SGHRS, CDR2 YFSETQ, per germline. CDR3 sequence reads: CASSFDGNTEAFF. The CDR3, as DNA: TGCGCCAGCAGCTTCGACGGGAACACTGAAGCTTTCTTT.

This chain joins TRBV2 and TRBJ2-7; tentatively, D is TRBD1 (5 bases). CDR3 size: 14 residues. V was pared by 8 bases and J by 1 base, with 15 bases between. Germline lookup yields CDR1 SNHLY and CDR2 FYNNEI. The CDR3 loop is CASEFTTVSYEQYF. In DNA form, the CDR3 reads TGTGCCAGCGAATTTACGACAGTATCCTACGAGCAGTACTTC.

This clonotype was counted a few times. The rearrangement joins TRBV28 to TRBJ1-2; 7 nucleotides match TRBD1. The junction had 8 bases not matched to a gene; V was cut back by 5 bases and J by 8 bases. This CDR3 has 13 residues. Looked up from germline, CDR1 is MDHEN and CDR2 is SYDVKM. The CDR3 protein is CASSLSGGRGYTF. DNA for the CDR3: TGTGCCAGCAGTCTATCAGGGGGAAGAGGCTACACCTTC.

This clonotype was picked up many times. This chain joins TRBV28 and TRBJ1-1; TRBD1 aligns across 7 bases. CDR3 length: 14 amino acids. CDR1 and CDR2 (germline): MDHEN, SYDVKM. With 3 bases clipped from V and 0 bases from J, the junction kept 1 base outside the gene matches. This chain's CDR3 is CASSLGQLNTEAFF. Here the CDR3 DNA reads TGTGCCAGCAGTTTGGGACAGCTGAACACTGAAGCTTTCTTT.

This clonotype was detected ten times or more. The chain recombines TRBV20-1 with TRBJ2-3, with 8 bases matching TRBD1. Unmatched junction bases numbered 5, after V lost 4 bases and J lost 2 bases. Per germline, CDR1 DFQATT and CDR2 SNEGSKA (reference sequence). The CDR3 is made up of 14 amino acids. The CDR3 DNA follows: TGCAGTGCTATAGACAGGGGCCTCACAGATACGCAGTATTTT. It codes for CSAIDRGLTDTQYF.

The chain carries TRBV20-1 and TRBJ2-1; 10 positions match TRBD2. This CDR3 has 15 amino acids. The germline gives CDR1 DFQATT, CDR2 SNEGSKA (reference sequence). V shed 6 bases and J 8 bases; nucleotides not matched to a gene: 13. The CDR3: CSAPSRSGGAHEQFF. The CDR3 bases are TGCAGTGCCCCCAGCAGGAGCGGGGGGGCCCATGAGCAGTTCTTC.

This clonotype showed up many times. The chain recombines TRBV6-1 with TRBJ2-7; TRBD1 matches 7 bases. Germline V lookup: CDR1 MNHNS, CDR2 SASEGT. The CDR3 consists of 13 residues. Unmatched junction bases numbered 8, after V lost 8 bases and J lost 4 bases. The CDR3 region has the DNA TGTGCCAGCGAAATCGGACAGGTGTACGAGCAGTACTTC. This sequence encodes CASEIGQVYEQYF.

The chain employs TRBV20-1 and TRBJ1-6, with D uncertain. The CDR3 totals 15 residues. The V end was cut by 3 bases, the J end by 0 bases, with 9 bases between. Germline CDR1 DFQATT, CDR2 SNEGSKA (reference sequence). CDR3 sequence reads: CSARSDYSYNSPLHF. DNA of the CDR3: TGCAGTGCTAGGAGCGACTACTCCTATAATTCACCCCTCCACTTT.